The present T cell receptor (beta chain) was sequenced within a study of cytomegalovirus exposure and HLA in healthy donors. The V gene's germline CDR1 is SNHLY and CDR2 FYNNEI. CDR3 size: 14 residues. V lost 8 bases, J lost 2 bases, and 16 bases lay in between. Points from the study as a whole: CMV serostatus was the only immune exposure information that was available. Several top significant clusters appeared, in a later analysis, to be linked to common viral pathogens.

Regarding this clone: The antigen is not known.

PCR involved 60 Vbeta and 13 Jbeta primers. Repertoires were generated with immunoSEQ multiplex PCR, while TCRdb's copy carries only in-frame clones and drops some. The table records 130,000 to 150,000 clones, more than 70% of them present only once. V gene TRBV2 combines with J gene TRBJ2-7, with no clear D. This clonotype was obtained from a woman in her forties or fifties in good health and CMV-seronegative. The sample was PBMCs. CDR3 sequence (DNA): TGTGCCAGCCGCACGCGATTTGGGCCCTACGAGCAGTACTTC. It encodes CASRTRFGPYEQYF.